Following are 15 T cell receptor beta chains from one sample sequenced in a study of shared clonotypes between healthy human individuals. Using immunoSEQ multiplex PCR, the repertoire was profiled, and TCRdb retains in-frame clones only, with some absent. Of approximately 500,000 clones listed, about 72% are singletons. Material for sequencing was PBMCs. The origin of the receptors is a woman aged 40 to 49 in good health. Some clones in this sample may be carry-over from other donors' samples.

This clone was recorded once. V usage is TRBV5-1 and J usage is TRBJ2-2, with 11 nucleotides matching TRBD2. The CDR3 is 17 residues long. The V gene end was trimmed by 0 bases and the J gene end by 6 bases; junction bases not matched to a gene: 7. In germline, CDR1 is SGHRS, CDR2 YFSETQ. CDR3 sequence (DNA): TGCGCCAGCAGCTTGGGAACTAGCGGGAGTTTGGCCGGGGAGCTGTTTTTT. It codes for CASSLGTSGSLAGELFF. Supplemented by reference TRBV5-1 and TRBJ2-2, the full variable domain reads KAGVTQTPRYLIKTRGQQVTLSCSPISGHRSVSWYQQTPGQGLQFLFEYFSETQRNKGNFPGRFSGRQFSNSRSEMNVSTLELGDSALYLCASSLGTSGSLAGELFFGEGSRLTVL.

V usage is TRBV4-2 and J usage is TRBJ2-7; D uncertain. Trimming took 2 bases from V and 2 from J, leaving 22 bases between them. Germline CDR1 reads LGHNA; CDR2 reads YNFKEQ. This CDR3 has 18 amino acids. The CDR3 nucleotides read TGTGCCAGCAGCCAAAGTATTTCGGTCACATTTAATACCTACGAGCAGTACTTC. It codes for CASSQSISVTFNTYEQYF.

This clone was picked up many times. This chain uses TRBV9 with TRBJ1-1; D gene ambiguous. The CDR3 runs to 10 residues. The germline CDR1 and CDR2 sequences are SGDLS and YYNGEE. Deletions cut 2 bases from V and 9 bases from J, with 5 bases between. In DNA form, the CDR3 reads TGTGCCAGCAGCGTCCGGAAAGCTTTCTTT. It yields the protein CASSVRKAFF.

This clone was detected once. The genes are TRBV4-3 and TRBJ2-3, with 9 bases that match TRBD1. After removal of 4 bases from V and 1 base from J, the junction contained 3 bases not matched to a gene. Per germline, CDR1 LGHNA and CDR2 YSLEER. The CDR3 totals 15 residues. CDR3 bases: TGCGCCAGCAGCCCGGGACAGGGACGCACAGATACGCAGTATTTT. Protein product: CASSPGQGRTDTQYF.

About this clone: This likely stems from a read error, as it lies one base from a far larger clone. This chain links TRBV5-4 with TRBJ1-4; 9 positions match TRBD1. Germline V gene lookup returns CDR1 SGHNT and CDR2 YYREEE (reference sequence). The CDR3 extends over 18 amino acids. CDR3 sequence: CASSAGTGHFATNEKPFF. In nucleotides, the CDR3 is TGTGCCAGCAGCGCAGGGACAGGGCATTTTGCAACTAATGAAAAACCGTTTTTT.

This clone appeared a single time. The rearrangement joins TRBV28 to TRBJ1-4, with unresolved D. Trimming shortened V by 4 bases and J by 6 bases, and 15 bases separated the two germline ends. The CDR3 spans 15 residues. Germline-derived CDR1 and CDR2 are MDHEN and SYDVKM. The CDR3, as DNA: TGTGCCAGCAGTTCCGTAGCGGGGAAGGATGAAAAACTGTTTTTT. Translation gives CASSSVAGKDEKLFF.

V and J are TRBV2 and TRBJ2-7, with a tentative D call TRBD1 (5 bases). The V gene lost 10 bases and the J gene lost 3 bases, with 10 bases spanning the gap. This CDR3 spans 11 amino acids. The germline V gene encodes CDR1 SNHLY and CDR2 FYNNEI. The CDR3 DNA reads as TGTGCCACCGCGGACAACTACGAGCAGTACTTC. Its translation: CATADNYEQYF.

Concerning this clone: At one boundary the junction diverges from the germline segment, which might be a read error. Other DNA sequences in the same sample also yield this CDR3. The chain combines TRBV7-9 with TRBJ2-7; a weak D match, TRBD1 (5 bases). This CDR3 has 13 residues. Germline V gives CDR1 SEHNR, CDR2 FQNEAQ (reference sequence). The CDR3 reads CASSLRQGYEQYF. The CDR3 region has the DNA TGCGCCAGCAGCTTACGTCAGGGCTACGAGCAGTACTTC.

The chain combines TRBV4-3 with TRBJ2-3; possibly TRBD2 for D (5 bases). The germline V gene encodes CDR1 LGHNA and CDR2 YSLEER. V gave up 0 bases and J gave up 4 bases, with 17 bases separating them. This CDR3 has 17 amino acids. CDR3 coding DNA: TGCGCCAGCAGCCAAGATTCGGCGGGTGAAACGGCAGATACGCAGTATTTT. Translation: CASSQDSAGETADTQYF.

The chain has TRBV7-9 and TRBJ2-1, with D uncertain. Per the germline V gene, CDR1 is SEHNR and CDR2 is FQNEAQ (reference sequence). The CDR3 extends over 15 amino acids. Deletions cut 3 bases from V and 4 bases from J, with 13 bases between. The CDR3 nucleotides read TGTGCCAGCAGCTTTGGTCTGATTGGATACAATGAGCAGTTCTTC. It specifies CASSFGLIGYNEQFF.

The CDR3 sequence is CASRGGSGNTGELFF. In DNA, the CDR3 is TGTGCCAGTAGAGGGGGTAGCGGGAACACCGGGGAGCTGTTTTTT. The V gene is TRBV19, the J gene TRBJ2-2; possibly TRBD1 or TRBD2 for D (6 bases each). Germline assignment: CDR1 LNHDA and CDR2 SQIVND (reference sequence). V was shortened by 6 bases and J by 1 base, with 12 bases between the two germline ends. The CDR3 is 15 amino acids.

Points on this clone: This likely stems from a read error, as it lies one base from a far larger clone. The chain is built from TRBV7-6 and TRBJ2-1, with D uncertain. V shed 1 base and J shed 2 bases, with 9 bases lying between them. The CDR3 runs 15 residues. Germline V gene lookup returns CDR1 SGHVS and CDR2 FNYEAQ. DNA for the CDR3: TGTGCCAGCAGCTTAGTTCTAGAGGCCTACAATGAGCAGTTCTTC. This translates into CASSLVLEAYNEQFF. The full variable domain, in which reference TRBV7-6 and TRBJ2-1 provide the parts outside the CDR3, is GAGVSQSPRYKVTKRGQDVALRCDPISGHVSLYWYRQALGQGPEFLTYFNYEAQQDKSGLPNDRFSAERPEGSISTLTIQRTEQRDSAMYRCASSLVLEAYNEQFFGPGTRLTVL.

This rearrangement joins TRBV20-1 to TRBJ2-5; D is unclear. Germline V gene lookup returns CDR1 DFQATT and CDR2 SNEGSKA (reference sequence). The CDR3 has 11 amino acids. V gave up 3 bases and J gave up 3 bases, with 5 bases separating them. The CDR3 nucleotides are TGCAGTGCTAGTGCCGAAGAGACCCAGTACTTC. This translates into CSASAEETQYF.

V gene TRBV7-8 combines with J gene TRBJ2-7; D gene uncertain. V gave up 1 base and J gave up 5 bases, with 15 bases separating them. Per germline, CDR1 SGHVS and CDR2 FQNEAQ. This CDR3 is built from 15 residues. The CDR3 reads CASSLVNPEVHEQYF. CDR3 sequence (DNA): TGTGCCAGCAGCTTAGTTAATCCAGAGGTCCACGAGCAGTACTTC.

CDR3: CASSKDMAGGANEQFF. The CDR3 DNA is TGTGCCAGCAGCAAAGATATGGCGGGAGGTGCAAATGAGCAGTTCTTC. This chain joins TRBV7-8 and TRBJ2-1, with TRBD2 identical over 8 bases. CDR1 and CDR2 (germline): SGHVS, FQNEAQ. The CDR3 runs 16 residues. Unmatched junction bases numbered 13, after V lost 5 bases and J lost 7 bases.